Below, 23 T cell receptor beta chains from the same sample are listed, as sequenced in a study of cytomegalovirus exposure and HLA in healthy donors. PCR used 60 Vbeta primers and 13 Jbeta primers. Clones were read by immunoSEQ multiplex PCR, and TCRdb kept only the in-frame ones, dropping some. The table has 150,000 to 200,000 clones, approximately 81% seen once; the top ten hold 0.2% to 0.3%. Input material: PBMCs. Receptor source: a boy aged 10-17 years in good health and CMV-seronegative.

This clone occurred a few times. The chain couples TRBV6-1 to TRBJ1-1; D is unclear. V shed 5 bases and J shed 2 bases, with 9 bases lying between them. This CDR3 is built from 13 residues. The germline V gene encodes CDR1 MNHNS and CDR2 SASEGT. The CDR3 nucleotides read TGTGCCAGCAGTACAGACCTAAACACTGAAGCTTTCTTT. Translation: CASSTDLNTEAFF.

The genes are TRBV5-1 and TRBJ2-2, with D tentatively TRBD2 (6 bases). With 5 bases removed from V and 6 bases from J, the gap between germline ends came to 17 bases. Germline V gene lookup returns CDR1 SGHRS and CDR2 YFSETQ. This CDR3 is built from 15 residues. CDR3 bases: TGCGCCAGCAGAGGAGCCGTCCGGAGGGCCGGGGAGCTGTTTTTT. Translation: CASRGAVRRAGELFF.

The rearrangement uses TRBV11-2 and TRBJ2-7, with 9 bases aligning to TRBD2. This CDR3 region has 14 residues. V lost 5 bases, J lost 0 bases, and 2 bases stayed unmatched. Per germline, CDR1 SGHAT and CDR2 FQNNGV. DNA of the CDR3: TGTGCCAGCAGCCGTAGCGGGAGCTCCTACGAGCAGTACTTC. It yields the protein CASSRSGSSYEQYF.

This clone occurred a few times. Other DNA sequences in the same sample also yield this CDR3. The chain combines TRBV30 with TRBJ2-7; the D gene is possibly TRBD1 (6 bases). The CDR3 loop spans 18 amino acids. Trimming stripped 2 bases from V and 1 base from J, with 24 bases between. Germline V gene lookup returns CDR1 GTSNPN and CDR2 SVGIG (reference sequence). The CDR3 DNA follows: TGTGCCTGGAGTTTCCCCATAGTCGGACAGAGGGTTTCCTACGAGCAGTACTTC. Translated, it gives CAWSFPIVGQRVSYEQYF.

This clone was picked up a small number of times. CDR3 nucleotides: TGTGCCAGCAGCTCCGCCGCGGGGACGGCTTTCTTT. Amino acid sequence: CASSSAAGTAFF. J is TRBJ1-1 and V is TRBV7-2, with a possible D match to TRBD1 (5 bases). This CDR3 has 12 residues. V was clipped by 4 bases and J by 11 bases, with 14 bases between them. CDR1 SGHTA and CDR2 FQGNSA come from the germline V gene.

This clone was seen a single time. The chain combines TRBV5-4 with TRBJ2-7, with a tentative D call TRBD2 (6 bases). From germline, CDR1 is SGHNT and CDR2 YYREEE (reference sequence). Trimming shortened V by 4 bases and J by 6 bases, and 23 bases separated the two germline ends. The CDR3 covers 16 residues. The chain's CDR3 is CASSIFSGALSGEQYF. The CDR3 DNA reads as TGTGCCAGCAGCATCTTCTCGGGAGCCCTTTCGGGCGAGCAGTACTTC. Drawing the rest from reference TRBV5-4 and TRBJ2-7, the complete variable domain is ETGVTQSPTHLIKTRGQQVTLRCSSQSGHNTVSWYQQALGQGPQFIFQYYREEENGRGNFPPRFSGLQFPNYSSELNVNALELDDSALYLCASSIFSGALSGEQYFGPGTRLTVT.

The chain employs TRBV7-8 and TRBJ2-7; 7 bases are a match to TRBD1. Germline CDR1 reads SGHVS; CDR2 reads FQNEAQ. This CDR3 is 12 amino acids long. The V and J ends lost 6 bases and 5 bases, in that order; junction bases with no gene match: 4. The CDR3: CASRETGDEQYF. CDR3 nucleotide sequence: TGTGCCAGCAGGGAAACAGGGGACGAGCAGTACTTC.

The J gene is TRBJ2-7, the V gene TRBV2; tentatively, D is TRBD2 (5 bases). V lost 11 bases and J lost 0, with 20 bases in between. CDR3 length: 15 amino acids. Germline V gene sequence: CDR1 SNHLY, CDR2 FYNNEI. In DNA, the CDR3 is TGTGCCCCTCCCCCCCTCAGCGGAGACTCCTACGAGCAGTACTTC. Encoded protein: CAPPPLSGDSYEQYF.

V usage is TRBV5-4 and J usage is TRBJ2-3; TRBD2 agrees at 14 bases. J was trimmed by 5 bases and V by 4 bases; bases with no gene match: 12. Germline lookup yields CDR1 SGHNT and CDR2 YYREEE (reference sequence). The CDR3 consists of 18 residues. The CDR3 sequence is CASSPGLAGVYSRDTQYF. The DNA of the CDR3 is TGTGCCAGCAGCCCGGGACTAGCGGGAGTATACTCGCGAGATACGCAGTATTTT.

The rearrangement links TRBV7-6 to TRBJ2-1; 7 bases align to TRBD1. The CDR3 has 16 residues. V lost 1 base, J lost 2 bases, and 5 bases stayed unmatched. Germline V CDR1 and CDR2: SGHVS, FNYEAQ. The CDR3 reads CASSLGGGLTYNEQFF. For the CDR3, the DNA is TGTGCCAGCAGCTTAGGAGGGGGCCTAACCTACAATGAGCAGTTCTTC.

The rearrangement uses TRBV6-1 and TRBJ2-5; TRBD1 aligns across 10 bases. The J call is doubtful: the DNA matches TRBJ2-7 better. Germline CDR1 is MNHNS and CDR2 is SASEGT. The CDR3 consists of 15 residues. The DNA of the CDR3 is TGTGCCAGCAGTGGGGTAGGGGACAGGGGTTACGAGCAGTACTTC. As protein: CASSGVGDRGYEQYF.

This chain joins TRBV7-2 and TRBJ2-7, with TRBD1 matching over 8 bases. The germline CDR1 and CDR2 sequences are SGHTA and FQGNSA. V lost 3 bases and J lost 3; bases outside the gene matches: 4. The CDR3 spans 14 residues. The CDR3: CASSFGTGDYEQYF. DNA for the CDR3: TGTGCCAGCAGCTTCGGGACAGGAGACTACGAGCAGTACTTC.

The J gene is TRBJ1-5, the V gene TRBV19; 8 bases agree with TRBD1. Trimming at V came to 4 bases and at J to 7 bases, leaving 6 bases not matched to a gene. The germline V gene has CDR1 LNHDA and CDR2 SQIVND (reference sequence). CDR3 size: 14 residues. This CDR3 is CASSTRTGRQPQHF. In DNA, the CDR3 is TGTGCCAGTAGTACCCGGACAGGGCGGCAGCCCCAGCATTTT.

CDR3 bases: TGTGCCAGCAGTTCCCCCGGGACAGGGGCCTACGAGCAGTACTTC. Its translation: CASSSPGTGAYEQYF. The rearrangement uses TRBV6-5 and TRBJ2-7, with 10 bases fitting TRBD1. This CDR3 is built from 15 residues. Germline values: CDR1 MNHEY, CDR2 SVGAGI. Trimming took 4 bases from V and 2 from J; bases not matched to a gene: 5.

The chain employs TRBV2 and TRBJ1-4; D is perhaps TRBD1 (5 bases). The CDR3 spans 15 residues. V was trimmed by 8 bases and J by 6 bases, leaving 19 bases between them. Per germline, CDR1 SNHLY and CDR2 FYNNEI. The CDR3 DNA reads TGTGCCAGCGTAAGAAGGACTGGGGACTATGAAAAACTGTTTTTT. Encoded protein: CASVRRTGDYEKLFF.

About this clone itself: Different DNA sequences within this sample yield the same CDR3. The rearrangement uses TRBV30 and TRBJ1-2; D is undetermined. Deletions cut 0 bases from V and 2 bases from J, with 16 bases between. The CDR3 extends over 16 amino acids. CDR1 is GTSNPN, CDR2 SVGIG, per germline (reference sequence). The CDR3 DNA reads TGTGCCTGGAGTGTTAGGGAGCCGCGATTCAACTATGGCTACACCTTC. Its translation is CAWSVREPRFNYGYTF. Full variable domain (missing parts from reference TRBV30 and TRBJ1-2): SQTIHQWPATLVQPVGSPLSLECTVEGTSNPNLYWYRQAAGRGLQLLFYSVGIGQISSEVPQNLSASRPQDRQFILSSKKLLLSDSGFYLCAWSVREPRFNYGYTFGSGTRLTVV.

The chain carries TRBV5-1 and TRBJ2-5; possibly TRBD1 for D (5 bases). The CDR3 length is 12 residues. The germline V and J ends were trimmed by 4 bases and 4 bases, with 8 bases remaining between them. Germline CDR1 SGHRS, CDR2 YFSETQ. In nucleotides, the CDR3 is TGCGCCAGCAGCCTGACAGTAGAGACCCAGTACTTC. Amino acids: CASSLTVETQYF. Drawing the rest from reference TRBV5-1 and TRBJ2-5, the complete variable domain is KAGVTQTPRYLIKTRGQQVTLSCSPISGHRSVSWYQQTPGQGLQFLFEYFSETQRNKGNFPGRFSGRQFSNSRSEMNVSTLELGDSALYLCASSLTVETQYFGPGTRLLVL.

The V call is TRBV15, the J call TRBJ2-7; 9 nucleotides agree with TRBD1. Per the germline V gene, CDR1 is LNHNV and CDR2 is YYDKDF (reference sequence). The junction had 6 bases not matched to a gene; V was cut back by 4 bases and J by 5 bases. This CDR3 region has 14 residues. This CDR3 is CATSTRDRVDEQYF. In nucleotides, the CDR3 is TGTGCCACCAGCACCCGGGACAGGGTTGACGAGCAGTACTTC.

The chain recombines TRBV18 with TRBJ2-1; 15 bases are a match to TRBD2. The CDR3 is 17 residues long. With V trimmed by 4 bases and J by 7 bases, 8 bases remained unmatched. From germline, CDR1 is KGHSH and CDR2 LQKENI. The CDR3 is CASSLGLAGGFGNEQFF. DNA of the CDR3: TGTGCCAGCTCACTGGGACTAGCGGGGGGCTTTGGGAATGAGCAGTTCTTC.

The chain joins TRBV2 to TRBJ2-1, with 7 bases that match TRBD1. V lost 8 bases, J lost 6 bases, and 13 bases stayed unmatched. CDR3 length: 15 residues. CDR1 and CDR2 (germline): SNHLY, FYNNEI. CDR3 residues: CASVGPDRVGNEQFF. The DNA of the CDR3 is TGTGCCAGCGTTGGACCAGACAGGGTGGGCAATGAGCAGTTCTTC.

The chain carries TRBV13 and TRBJ1-1; 9 positions agree with TRBD1. The V gene's germline CDR1 is PRHDT and CDR2 FYEKMQ (reference sequence). V was pared by 5 bases and J by 5 bases, with 9 bases of the junction left unmatched. CDR3 length equals 15 residues. The CDR3: CASSPPGQGRTEAFF. CDR3 DNA sequence: TGTGCCAGCAGCCCCCCCGGACAGGGGAGAACTGAAGCTTTCTTT.

The chain links TRBV9 to TRBJ2-3, with 7 bases aligning to TRBD1. Germline trimming cut 5 bases from V and 1 base from J; bases unmatched to any gene: 1. The CDR3 is 13 amino acids. CDR1 is SGDLS, CDR2 YYNGEE, per germline. The chain's CDR3 is CASRGTGTDTQYF. CDR3 sequence (DNA): TGTGCCAGCAGGGGGACAGGCACAGATACGCAGTATTTT.

The CDR3 sequence: CSVYRPMNTEAFF. CDR3 sequence (DNA): TGCAGCGTTTACAGGCCTATGAACACTGAAGCTTTCTTT. The rearrangement joins TRBV29-1 to TRBJ1-1; D may be TRBD1 (5 bases). The CDR3 totals 13 residues. Trimming pared 5 bases from V and 0 bases from J, leaving 10 bases between. CDR1 is SQVTM and CDR2 is ANQGSEA in the germline V gene.